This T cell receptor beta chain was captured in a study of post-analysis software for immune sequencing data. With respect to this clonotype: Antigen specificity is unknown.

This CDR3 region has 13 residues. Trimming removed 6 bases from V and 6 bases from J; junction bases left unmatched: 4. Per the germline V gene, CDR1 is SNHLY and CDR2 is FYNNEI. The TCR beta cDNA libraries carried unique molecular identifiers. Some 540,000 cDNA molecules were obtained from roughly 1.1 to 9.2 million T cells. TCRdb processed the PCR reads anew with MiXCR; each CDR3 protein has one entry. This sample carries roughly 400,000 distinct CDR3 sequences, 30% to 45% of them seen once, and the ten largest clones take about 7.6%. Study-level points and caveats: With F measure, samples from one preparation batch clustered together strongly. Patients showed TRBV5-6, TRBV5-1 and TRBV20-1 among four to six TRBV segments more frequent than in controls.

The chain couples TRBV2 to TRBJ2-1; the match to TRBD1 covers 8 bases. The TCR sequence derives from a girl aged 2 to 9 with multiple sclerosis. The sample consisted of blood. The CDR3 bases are TGTGCCAGCAGATCGGGACAGGCCAATGAGCAGTTCTTC. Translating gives CASRSGQANEQFF.